This TCR beta chain was retrieved from a study of cytomegalovirus exposure and HLA in healthy donors. With 60 Vbeta and 13 Jbeta primers, the PCR was carried out. Measured with immunoSEQ multiplex PCR; TCRdb has only the in-frame clones, and not every one. The sample lists around 180,000 clones; 75% to 90% were seen once. Study-wide points: In a later analysis, an Asian-associated ancestry cluster reportedly showed fewer N-insertions than the roughly 710-donor mean. Among the CMV-associated chains, a few were confirmed in vitro as specific for CMV antigens. Sequencing had likely introduced a cluster of highly shared sequence variants as an artifact. Accounts indicate the classifier identified cytomegalovirus status with strong specificity and sensitivity.

Comment on this clone: Antigen: not known.

CDR3 length: 16 residues. Germline V gene data show CDR1 as LNHDA and CDR2 as SQIVND (reference sequence). J lost 7 bases, V lost 3 bases, and 9 bases had no gene match. Sequencing used PBMCs. The rearrangement uses TRBV19 and TRBJ2-1, with 10 bases aligning to TRBD1. The TCR originated in a boy younger than 10 in good health and CMV-seronegative. Here the CDR3 reads CASSILPGQGRNEQFF. CDR3 sequence (DNA): TGTGCCAGTAGTATTTTACCGGGACAGGGGAGGAATGAGCAGTTCTTC.